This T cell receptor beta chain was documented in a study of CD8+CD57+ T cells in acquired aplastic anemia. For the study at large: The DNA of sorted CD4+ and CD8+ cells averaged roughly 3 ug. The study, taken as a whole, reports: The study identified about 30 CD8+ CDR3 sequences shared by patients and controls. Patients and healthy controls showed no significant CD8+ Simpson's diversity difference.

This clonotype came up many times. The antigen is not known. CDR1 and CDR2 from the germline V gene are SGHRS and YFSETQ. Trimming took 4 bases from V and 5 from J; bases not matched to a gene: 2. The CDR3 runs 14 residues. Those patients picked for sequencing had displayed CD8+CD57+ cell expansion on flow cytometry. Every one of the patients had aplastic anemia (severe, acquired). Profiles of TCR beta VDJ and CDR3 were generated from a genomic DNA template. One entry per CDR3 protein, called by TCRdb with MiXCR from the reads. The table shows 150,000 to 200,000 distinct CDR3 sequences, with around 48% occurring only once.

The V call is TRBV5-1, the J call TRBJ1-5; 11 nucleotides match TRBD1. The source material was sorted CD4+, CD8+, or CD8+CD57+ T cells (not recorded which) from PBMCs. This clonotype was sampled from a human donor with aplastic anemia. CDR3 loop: CASSLGQGDQPQHF. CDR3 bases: TGCGCCAGCAGCCTGGGACAGGGGGATCAGCCCCAGCATTTT. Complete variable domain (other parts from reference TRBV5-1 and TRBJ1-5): KAGVTQTPRYLIKTRGQQVTLSCSPISGHRSVSWYQQTPGQGLQFLFEYFSETQRNKGNFPGRFSGRQFSNSRSEMNVSTLELGDSALYLCASSLGQGDQPQHFGDGTRLSIL.